This record concerns one T cell receptor beta chain sequence. This table comes from immunoSEQ multiplex PCR, and its TCRdb copy is limited to in-frame clones, with some not included. The sample records roughly 150,000 clones, 80% to 90% being singletons. These data are taken from a study of blood T cell repertoires in COVID-19. On the study more broadly: Donors in the United States, Italy and Spain gave samples during acute or convalescent COVID-19.

CDR1 MNHEY and CDR2 SVGAGI come from the germline V gene. The CDR3 runs 15 residues. J was trimmed by 1 base and V by 2 bases; bases with no gene match: 5. The chain has TRBV6-5 and TRBJ2-7; 7 nucleotides match TRBD1. Sequenced sample: peripheral blood. This receptor was obtained from a woman between 70 and 85 years old who had recovered from COVID-19. The CDR3 region has the DNA TGTGCCAGCAGTTACCTACAGGGGATTTCCTACGAGCAGTACTTC. Protein: CASSYLQGISYEQYF.